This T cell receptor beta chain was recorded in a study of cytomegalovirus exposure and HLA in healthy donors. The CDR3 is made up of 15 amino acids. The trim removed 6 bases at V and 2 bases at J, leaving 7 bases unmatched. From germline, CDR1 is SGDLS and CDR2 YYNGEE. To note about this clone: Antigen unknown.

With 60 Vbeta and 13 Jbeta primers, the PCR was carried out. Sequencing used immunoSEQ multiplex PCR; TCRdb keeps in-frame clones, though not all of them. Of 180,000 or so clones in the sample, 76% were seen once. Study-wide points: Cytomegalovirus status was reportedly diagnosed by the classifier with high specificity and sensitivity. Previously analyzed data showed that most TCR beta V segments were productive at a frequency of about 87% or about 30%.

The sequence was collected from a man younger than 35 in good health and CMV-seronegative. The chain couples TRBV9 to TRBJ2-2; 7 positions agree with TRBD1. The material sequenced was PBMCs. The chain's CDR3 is CASNAGTANTGELFF. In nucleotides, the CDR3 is TGTGCCAGCAACGCCGGGACAGCTAACACCGGGGAGCTGTTTTTT.